The 26 T cell receptor beta chains below were found in one sample sequenced in a study of T cells in Graves' hyperthyroidism and ophthalmopathy. Template material for amplifying TCR beta CDR3 regions consisted of RNA transcripts. Using the HTBI primer set, a first-round RT-PCR was run on the TCR CDR3. TCRdb passed the multiplex PCR reads through MiXCR, listing each CDR3 protein once. The table has around 280,000 distinct CDR3 sequences, roughly an eighth seen once; the top ten hold 7.9%. The sequencing sample was made of blood. The receptors were sampled from a woman in her forties with Graves' hyperthyroidism.

V is TRBV24-1 and J is TRBJ2-4; 10 bases match TRBD1. The CDR3 extends over 15 amino acids. J was trimmed by 8 bases and V by 9 bases; bases with no gene match: 12. From germline, CDR1 is KGHDR and CDR2 SFDVKD. The CDR3 DNA is TGTGCCACCTCCGGGACAGGGGATTTAGAACACATTCAGTACTTC. It is translated as CATSGTGDLEHIQYF.

V gene TRBV3-1 combines with J gene TRBJ1-2; D perhaps matches TRBD1 (6 bases). Between the trimmed V and J ends, which lost 4 bases and 3 bases, there was a span of 12 bases. From germline, CDR1 is LGHDT and CDR2 YNNKEL (reference sequence). This CDR3 has 14 residues. The CDR3 coding sequence is TGTGCCAGCAGCCGCCAACAGGGATACTATGGCTACACCTTC. Its protein is CASSRQQGYYGYTF.

This clonotype showed up many times. The J gene is TRBJ1-6, the V gene TRBV2; 7 bases line up with TRBD1. The junction had 4 bases not matched to a gene; V was cut back by 7 bases and J by 13 bases. Germline V lookup: CDR1 SNHLY, CDR2 FYNNEI. This CDR3 has 11 amino acids. This chain's CDR3 is CASKTGSPLHF. In DNA, the CDR3 is TGTGCCAGCAAGACAGGGTCCCCCCTCCACTTT.

This clonotype was counted ten times or more. The genes are TRBV6-1 and TRBJ1-5; 9 bases match TRBD1. Trimming at V came to 2 bases and at J to 6 bases, leaving 2 bases not matched to a gene. Germline CDR1 and CDR2: MNHNS and SASEGT. The CDR3 sequence is 14 residues long. Here the CDR3 reads CASSETGGGQPQHF. The CDR3 bases are TGTGCCAGCAGTGAAACAGGGGGCGGTCAGCCCCAGCATTTT.

This rearrangement joins TRBV20-1 to TRBJ1-1; no clear D gene. Trimming took off 2 bases at V and 6 bases at J, with 7 bases between the two ends. Germline assignment: CDR1 DFQATT and CDR2 SNEGSKA (reference sequence). The CDR3 covers 11 residues. The CDR3 bases are TGCAGTGCTAGACCCGTGGCTGAAGCTTTCTTT. As protein: CSARPVAEAFF.

Only a few counts were recorded for this clonotype. V gene TRBV10-3 combines with J gene TRBJ1-3; D ambiguous. The V gene's germline CDR1 is ENHRY and CDR2 SYGVKD. This CDR3 has 13 amino acids. Trimming took 7 bases from V and 4 from J, leaving 11 bases between them. The DNA for the CDR3 is TGTGCCATCACCACGGGAACAGGAAACACCATATATTTT. Translated, it gives CAITTGTGNTIYF.

A remark on this clonotype: One end of the junction fails to match germline, which may point to a read error. The rearrangement uses TRBV30 and TRBJ2-2, with D possibly matching TRBD2 (5 bases). CDR1 GTSNPN and CDR2 SVGIG come from the germline V gene (reference sequence). The CDR3 loop spans 13 amino acids. The chain's CDR3 is CAWSVGLNGKLFF. The CDR3 DNA sequence: TGTGCCTGGAGTGTAGGCCTAAACGGGAAGCTGTTTTTT. The variable domain in full, with the rest retrieved from reference TRBV30 and TRBJ2-2, is SQTIHQWPATLVQPVGSPLSLECTVEGTSNPNLYWYRQAAGRGLQLLFYSVGIGQISSEVPQNLSASRPQDRQFILSSKKLLLSDSGFYLCAWSVGLNGKLFFGEGSRLTVL.

The V and J genes are TRBV7-9 and TRBJ2-2, with 9 bases fitting TRBD2. Unmatched junction bases numbered 7, after V lost 5 bases and J lost 6 bases. This CDR3 has 15 amino acids. Germline CDR1 and CDR2: SEHNR and FQNEAQ (reference sequence). The chain's CDR3 is CASSRLAGVAGELFF. CDR3 nucleotides: TGTGCCAGCAGCCGGTTAGCGGGAGTCGCCGGGGAGCTGTTTTTT.

This clonotype occurred a few times. A much larger clonotype is one base distant, so this may be a read error. This chain connects TRBV2 to TRBJ2-1; 9 positions agree with TRBD2. The J segment lost 8 bases and the V segment lost 8 bases, leaving 10 bases of the junction unmatched. The CDR3 loop spans 14 amino acids. Germline CDR1 and CDR2: SNHLY and FYNNEI. CDR3 sequence reads: CASLAGRGGDEQFF. CDR3 nucleotide sequence: TGTGCCAGCCTAGCGGGAAGGGGGGGGGATGAGCAGTTCTTC.

This clonotype was observed many times. The rearrangement uses TRBV28 and TRBJ2-7; TRBD1 aligns across 9 bases. The CDR3 totals 14 residues. Germline V gives CDR1 MDHEN, CDR2 SYDVKM. J lost 2 bases, V lost 5 bases, and 4 bases had no gene match. The CDR3: CASSINRGPYEQYF. In nucleotides, the CDR3 is TGTGCCAGCAGTATCAACAGGGGGCCCTACGAGCAGTACTTC.

This clonotype showed up many times. The CDR3 loop reads CASSRNGYTF. DNA of the CDR3: TGTGCCAGCAGTCGTAATGGCTACACCTTC. The chain carries TRBV2 and TRBJ1-2, with D unclear. V was pared by 5 bases and J by 6 bases, with 4 bases between. The CDR3 length is 10 residues. Germline V CDR1 and CDR2: SNHLY, FYNNEI.

The chain carries TRBV12-3 or TRBV12-4 and TRBJ2-3; 12 bases are shared with TRBD1. The CDR3 has 14 residues. The V gene end was trimmed by 6 bases and the J gene end by 6 bases; junction bases not matched to a gene: 4. CDR3 protein: CASRDGTGGDTQYF. In nucleotides, the CDR3 is TGTGCCAGCAGGGACGGGACAGGGGGCGATACGCAGTATTTT.

This clonotype was seen repeatedly, ten times or more. The chain recombines TRBV3-1 with TRBJ1-5; perhaps TRBD1 as D (6 bases). Germline V gene data show CDR1 as LGHDT and CDR2 as YNNKEL (reference sequence). The CDR3 sequence is 14 residues long. Trimming shortened V by 3 bases and J by 4 bases, and 10 bases separated the two germline ends. In nucleotides, the CDR3 is TGTGCCAGCAGCCAGGGAACAGGGAATCAGCCCCAGCATTTT. As protein: CASSQGTGNQPQHF. The full variable domain, in which reference TRBV3-1 and TRBJ1-5 provide the parts outside the CDR3, is DTAVSQTPKYLVTQMGNDKSIKCEQNLGHDTMYWYKQDSKKFLKIMFSYNNKELIINETVPNRFSPKSPDKAHLNLHINSLELGDSAVYFCASSQGTGNQPQHFGDGTRLSIL.

This clonotype was counted many times. V and J are TRBV2 and TRBJ1-1, with D uncertain. CDR3 length: 16 amino acids. Per germline, CDR1 SNHLY and CDR2 FYNNEI. The V and J ends lost 5 bases and 3 bases respectively, with 19 bases between them. CDR3 nucleotide sequence: TGTGCCAGCAGTCCCCGGGATCCCATATCGGACACTGAAGCTTTCTTT. Protein: CASSPRDPISDTEAFF.

This clonotype was observed at least ten times. The CDR3 sequence is CASSLTPGSQTQYF. The CDR3, as DNA: TGTGCCAGCAGCTTAACGCCTGGGTCGCAGACCCAGTACTTC. The chain employs TRBV7-3 and TRBJ2-5; D is uncertain. Germline CDR1 SGHTA, CDR2 FQGTGA. The CDR3 consists of 14 residues. Trimming shortened V by 0 bases and J by 6 bases, and 11 bases separated the two germline ends.

Many counts were recorded for this clonotype. This chain links TRBV12-3 or TRBV12-4 with TRBJ2-3, with D unclear. CDR3 length equals 14 residues. The V and J ends lost 6 bases and 4 bases respectively, with 14 bases between them. The CDR3: CASRSPGGPDTQYF. The CDR3 DNA is TGTGCCAGCAGATCCCCGGGTGGGCCAGATACGCAGTATTTT.

This clonotype came up a few times. This could be a read error, since a much larger clone is one nucleotide away. This chain links TRBV5-8 with TRBJ1-4; no clear D gene. Germline V CDR1 and CDR2: SGHTS, YDEGEE. This CDR3 spans 14 amino acids. CDR3 sequence reads: CASATRVTNEKLSF. For the CDR3, the DNA is TGTGCCAGCGCCACCCGGGTAACTAATGAAAAACTGTCTTTT.

This clonotype showed up many times. The V and J genes are TRBV7-9 and TRBJ2-7; a weak D match, TRBD2 (5 bases). The CDR3 runs to 16 residues. Per germline, CDR1 SEHNR and CDR2 FQNEAQ (reference sequence). Deletions cut 0 bases from V and 6 bases from J, with 18 bases between. CDR3 sequence (DNA): TGTGCCAGCAGCTTAGCCCTCTATAGCGAGAGGGTCGAGCAGTACTTC. This codes for CASSLALYSERVEQYF.

The sample holds many counts of this clonotype. The DNA of the CDR3 is TGTGCCAGCAGCTTTGACGAAGCCGGCTACACCTTC. Residues: CASSFDEAGYTF. The V gene is TRBV5-5, the J gene TRBJ1-2; D uncertain. The ends were cut back, 2 bases at V and 8 bases at J, with 10 bases in the middle. Germline CDR1 and CDR2: SGHKS and YYEKEE (reference sequence). The CDR3 runs to 12 residues.

The sample holds a few counts of this clonotype. This chain connects TRBV24-1 to TRBJ2-1, with 7 bases aligning to TRBD2. CDR3 length: 15 amino acids. Germline CDR1 and CDR2: KGHDR and SFDVKD. Trimming took 9 bases from V and 5 from J; bases not matched to a gene: 12. CDR3 loop: CATPGVLAYHNEQFF. The CDR3 nucleotides read TGTGCCACCCCAGGAGTACTAGCGTACCACAATGAGCAGTTCTTC.

The V call is TRBV5-6, the J call TRBJ2-6; tentative D call: TRBD1 (5 bases). Trimming removed 9 bases from V and 3 bases from J, with 10 bases in between. The V gene's germline CDR1 is SGHDT and CDR2 YYEEEE. This CDR3 spans 13 amino acids. The CDR3 DNA reads TGTGCCACCCAAGGGGTTGGGGCCAACGTCCTGACTTTC. It is translated as CATQGVGANVLTF.

This clonotype was detected a few times. A read error may account for a junction end that differs from germline. The J gene is TRBJ2-7, the V gene TRBV10-3; the match to TRBD1 covers 8 bases. CDR1 ENHRY and CDR2 SYGVKD come from the germline V gene. This CDR3 is 14 amino acids long. CDR3 nucleotides: TGTGCCATCGGTGAGAGGACAGGGCACTACGAGCAGTACTTC. It is translated as CAIGERTGHYEQYF.

In this sample, this clonotype turned up many times. The V gene is TRBV7-9, the J gene TRBJ2-7, with D maybe TRBD2 (5 bases). V lost 5 bases to trimming and J lost 0 bases, with 11 bases between them. Germline lookup yields CDR1 SEHNR and CDR2 FQNEAQ (reference sequence). The CDR3 has 14 amino acids. The CDR3 nucleotides read TGTGCCAGCAGCCGGGGTTGGATCTCCTACGAGCAGTACTTC. Translation gives CASSRGWISYEQYF.

This clonotype was seen more than once but under ten times. The rearrangement links TRBV5-6 to TRBJ1-1; D is unresolved. V lost 2 bases to trimming and J lost 1 base, with 9 bases between them. This CDR3 comprises 14 residues. Germline loops: CDR1 SGHDT, CDR2 YYEEEE. The CDR3 reads CASSFLKANTEAFF. In nucleotides, the CDR3 is TGTGCCAGCAGCTTTCTCAAGGCGAACACTGAAGCTTTCTTT. The whole variable domain, remainder taken from reference TRBV5-6 and TRBJ1-1, is DAGVTQSPTHLIKTRGQQVTLRCSPKSGHDTVSWYQQALGQGPQFIFQYYEEEERQRGNFPDRFSGHQFPNYSSELNVNALLLGDSALYLCASSFLKANTEAFFGQGTRLTVV.

This clonotype was seen repeatedly, ten times or more. The chain combines TRBV5-1 with TRBJ1-2; D unresolved. The V gene's germline CDR1 is SGHRS and CDR2 YFSETQ. The V and J ends lost 4 bases and 2 bases respectively, with 6 bases between them. The CDR3 is made up of 12 amino acids. The chain's CDR3 is CASSTGNYGYTF. In nucleotides, the CDR3 is TGCGCCAGCAGCACGGGAAACTATGGCTACACCTTC.

This clonotype was picked up many times. V is TRBV7-9 and J is TRBJ2-5; TRBD1 matches at 8 bases. V shed 3 bases, J shed 5 bases, and the junction held 5 bases outside the gene matches. Looked up from germline, CDR1 is SEHNR and CDR2 is FQNEAQ (reference sequence). The CDR3 is 14 amino acids. CDR3 in DNA: TGTGCCAGCAGCTTGGGACAGGTAGACGAGACCCAGTACTTC. Protein: CASSLGQVDETQYF.